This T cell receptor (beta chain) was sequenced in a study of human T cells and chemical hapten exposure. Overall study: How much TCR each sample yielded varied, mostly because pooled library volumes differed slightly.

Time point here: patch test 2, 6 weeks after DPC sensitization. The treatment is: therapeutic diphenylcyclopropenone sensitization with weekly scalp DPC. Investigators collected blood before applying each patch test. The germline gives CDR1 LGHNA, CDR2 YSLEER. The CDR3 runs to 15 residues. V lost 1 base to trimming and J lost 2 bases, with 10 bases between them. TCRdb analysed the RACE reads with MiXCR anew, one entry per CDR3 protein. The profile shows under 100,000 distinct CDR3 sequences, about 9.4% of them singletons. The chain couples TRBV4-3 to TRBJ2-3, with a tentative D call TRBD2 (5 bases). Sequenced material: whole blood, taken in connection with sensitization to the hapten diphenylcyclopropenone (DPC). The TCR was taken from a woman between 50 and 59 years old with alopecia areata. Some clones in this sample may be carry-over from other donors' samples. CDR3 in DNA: TGCGCCAGCAGCCAAGGCGGGCGGCCCACAGATACGCAGTATTTT. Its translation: CASSQGGRPTDTQYF.